This T cell receptor beta chain was sequenced in a study of T cells in Graves' hyperthyroidism and ophthalmopathy. CDR1 and CDR2 (germline): DFQATT, SNEGSKA (reference sequence). The CDR3 length is 15 residues. The V end lost 0 bases, the J end lost 0 bases, and 11 bases lay between the germline ends. It was RNA transcripts that yielded the amplified TCR beta CDR3 regions. HTBI primers were the set used in a first-round RT-PCR of the TCR CDR3. TCRdb itself ran the multiplex PCR reads through MiXCR, one entry per CDR3 protein. This sample has 550,000 to 800,000 distinct CDR3 sequences, with approximately 15% found just once.

This sequence originates from a man between 45 and 60 years old with Graves' hyperthyroidism. The source material was blood. This chain links TRBV20-1 with TRBJ1-1; no reliable D call. The CDR3 DNA sequence: TGCAGTGCTAGAGATATGGCATTCATGAACACTGAAGCTTTCTTT. Encoded protein: CSARDMAFMNTEAFF.